These 8 T cell receptor beta chains share one sample of origin, sequenced in a study of radiation and T cells in renal cell carcinoma. Sequencing was performed with immunoSEQ multiplex PCR; in TCRdb, only in-frame clones are kept and a portion is missing. The top ten clones hold approximately 6% of a sample with some 130,000 clones, around 90% of them seen once. Time point: blood 2 weeks post-SBRT. Specified treatment: 15 Gy SBRT to primary tumor, nephrectomy 4 weeks later. This material consisted of blood, taken from a patient whose treatment included radiotherapy and nephrectomy. Receptor source: a woman aged 70-85 years with renal cell carcinoma.

The gene calls are TRBV4-1 and TRBJ1-2, with 7 bases that match TRBD1. V shed 1 base and J 7 bases; nucleotides not matched to a gene: 6. Germline V CDR1 and CDR2: MGHRA, YSYEKL. The CDR3 contains 14 residues. CDR3 nucleotide sequence: TGCGCCAGCAGCCAAGTTTCCTACAGGGGTGGCTACACCTTC. This sequence encodes CASSQVSYRGGYTF.

The chain joins TRBV7-8 to TRBJ2-2; 9 bases agree with TRBD2. J gave up 3 bases and V 7 bases, and 3 bases lay outside the gene matches. Germline V gene lookup returns CDR1 SGHVS and CDR2 FQNEAQ. The CDR3 has 14 amino acids. The CDR3 DNA is TGTGCCAGCACCCCTAGCGGGGACACCGGGGAGCTGTTTTTT. Amino acid sequence: CASTPSGDTGELFF.

The genes are TRBV11-3 and TRBJ2-7; no reliable D call. CDR1 SGHNT and CDR2 YENEEA come from the germline V gene. V was clipped by 2 bases and J by 5 bases, with 10 bases between them. The length of the CDR3 is 13 residues. The CDR3 here is CASSLLSGDEQYF. Here the CDR3 DNA reads TGTGCCAGCAGCTTACTGTCTGGCGACGAGCAGTACTTC.

The gene calls are TRBV30 and TRBJ1-5, with D possibly being TRBD1 (5 bases). From germline, CDR1 is GTSNPN and CDR2 SVGIG (reference sequence). The germline V and J ends were trimmed by 1 base and 3 bases, with 13 bases remaining between them. The CDR3 totals 15 residues. The CDR3 loop reads CAWSEGGAYNQPQHF. The CDR3 nucleotides are TGTGCCTGGAGTGAGGGAGGGGCCTACAATCAGCCCCAGCATTTT. Together with reference TRBV30 and TRBJ1-5, the CDR3 gives the full variable domain: SQTIHQWPATLVQPVGSPLSLECTVEGTSNPNLYWYRQAAGRGLQLLFYSVGIGQISSEVPQNLSASRPQDRQFILSSKKLLLSDSGFYLCAWSEGGAYNQPQHFGDGTRLSIL.

The J gene is TRBJ1-2, the V gene TRBV7-9; no reliable D call. The CDR3 loop spans 14 amino acids. Germline loops: CDR1 SEHNR, CDR2 FQNEAQ (reference sequence). V was trimmed by 1 base and J by 7 bases, leaving 13 bases between them. Here the CDR3 DNA reads TGTGCCAGCAGCTTAGTCGGAGCACAAGGTGGCTACACCTTC. Translation: CASSLVGAQGGYTF. The variable domain in full, with the rest retrieved from reference TRBV7-9 and TRBJ1-2, is DTGVSQNPRHKITKRGQNVTFRCDPISEHNRLYWYRQTLGQGPEFLTYFQNEAQLEKSRLLSDRFSAERPKGSFSTLEIQRTEQGDSAMYLCASSLVGAQGGYTFGSGTRLTVV.

V is TRBV7-2 and J is TRBJ2-5; a weak D match, TRBD2 (6 bases). CDR1 is SGHTA, CDR2 FQGNSA, per germline. The germline V and J ends were trimmed by 3 bases and 1 base, with 12 bases remaining between them. This CDR3 is built from 15 residues. The CDR3 DNA reads as TGTGCCAGCAGCTTTAGGAGGGGACCCCAAGAGACCCAGTACTTC. Translated, it gives CASSFRRGPQETQYF.

V is TRBV11-2 and J is TRBJ2-7, with 12 nucleotides matching TRBD2. CDR1 and CDR2 (germline): SGHAT, FQNNGV. V shed 4 bases, J shed 0 bases, and the junction held 7 bases outside the gene matches. The CDR3 sequence is 17 residues long. This chain's CDR3 is CASSSERLAGASYEQYF. The CDR3 DNA sequence: TGTGCCAGCAGCTCGGAAAGACTAGCGGGGGCCTCCTACGAGCAGTACTTC.

The sample holds one count of this clone. V usage is TRBV9 and J usage is TRBJ1-6, with D hard to call. This CDR3 comprises 16 residues. V lost 0 bases, J lost 0 bases, and 7 bases lay in between. In germline, CDR1 is SGDLS, CDR2 YYNGEE. CDR3 in amino acids: CASSVGPPSYNSPLHF. The DNA of the CDR3 is TGTGCCAGCAGCGTAGGGCCTCCCTCCTATAATTCACCCCTCCACTTT.